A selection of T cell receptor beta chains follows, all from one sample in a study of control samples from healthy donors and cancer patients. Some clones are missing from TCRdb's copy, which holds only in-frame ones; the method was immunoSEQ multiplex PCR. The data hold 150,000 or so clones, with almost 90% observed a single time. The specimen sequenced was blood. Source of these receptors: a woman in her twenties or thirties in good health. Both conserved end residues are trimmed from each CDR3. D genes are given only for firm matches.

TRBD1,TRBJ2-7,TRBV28,ASSSGQGVFEQY
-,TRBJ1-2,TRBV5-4,ASSLAGFESNGYT
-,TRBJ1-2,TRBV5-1,ASSNLQGIYGYT
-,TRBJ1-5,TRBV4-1,ASSQVLGVFDQPQH
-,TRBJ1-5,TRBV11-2,ASSRDINQPQH
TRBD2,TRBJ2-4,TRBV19,ASSTLLAGGANIQY
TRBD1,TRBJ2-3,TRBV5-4,ASSSRDRTPDTQY
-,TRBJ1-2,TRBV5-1,ASSPGFGYGYT
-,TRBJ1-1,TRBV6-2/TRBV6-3,ASSGDMNTEAF
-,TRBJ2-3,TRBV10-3,AISESSRWESTDTQY
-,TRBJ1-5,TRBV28,ASSLQNQPQH
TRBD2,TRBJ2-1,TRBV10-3,AISSSGADNEQF
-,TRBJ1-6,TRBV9,ASSVGWGMNSPLH
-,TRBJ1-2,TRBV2,ASRTPRGGILGDGYT
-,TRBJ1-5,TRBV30,AWSVGGYSNQPQH
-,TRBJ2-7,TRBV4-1,ASSQDSEGGYEQY
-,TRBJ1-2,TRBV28,ASGTQSGYGYT
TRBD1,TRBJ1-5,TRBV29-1,SVMDRGDNQPQH
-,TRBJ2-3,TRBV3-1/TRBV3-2,ASSQGARTNTQY
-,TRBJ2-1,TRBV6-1,ASSEAGSYNEQF
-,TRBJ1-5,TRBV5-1,ASSRDGLNQPQH
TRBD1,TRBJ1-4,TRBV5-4,ASSSNQGGSEKLF
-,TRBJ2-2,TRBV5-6,ASSLLDTNTGELF
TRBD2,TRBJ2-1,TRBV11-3,ASSPSGSSYNEQF
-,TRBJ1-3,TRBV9,ASSVEGGNTIY
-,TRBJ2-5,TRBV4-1,ASSQVSGIAQETQY
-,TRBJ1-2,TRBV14,ASSPSPLWRRKAPGNGYT
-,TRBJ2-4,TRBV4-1,ASSQAGVNIQY
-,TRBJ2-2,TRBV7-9,ASSSWTGNTGELF
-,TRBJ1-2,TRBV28,ASSLQSGYT
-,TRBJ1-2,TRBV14,ASSRGGGPLEDGYT
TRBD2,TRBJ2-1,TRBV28,ASSSWGGYYNEQF
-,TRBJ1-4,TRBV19,ASSNPSAEKLF
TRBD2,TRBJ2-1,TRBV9,ASSGGLAGVNEQF
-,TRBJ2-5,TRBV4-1,ASSQDTGEETQY
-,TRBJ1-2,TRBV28,ASSLSADGGYGYT
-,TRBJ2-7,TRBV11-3,ASSLAGDREQY
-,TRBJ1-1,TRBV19,ASSIRDDGGLNTEAF
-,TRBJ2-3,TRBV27,ASSLLGWRRTDTQY
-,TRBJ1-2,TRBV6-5,ASGPRGYYGYT
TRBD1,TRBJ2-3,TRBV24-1,ATSDPRDSSNTDTQY
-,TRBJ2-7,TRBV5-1,ASSYSRSEQY
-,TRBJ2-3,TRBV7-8,ASSLGWDTDTQY
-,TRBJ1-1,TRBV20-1,SARDQGMAF
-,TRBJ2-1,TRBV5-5,ASSSRGTSYNEQF
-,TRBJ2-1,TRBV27,ASSYRIDEQF
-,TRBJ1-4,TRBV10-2,ASRQEGLNEKLF
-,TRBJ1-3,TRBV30,AWEQRRQNTIY